This T cell receptor (beta chain) was captured by sequencing in a study of blood T cell repertoires in COVID-19. Study-wide background: Donors in the United States, Italy and Spain gave samples during acute or convalescent COVID-19.

Unmatched junction bases numbered 0, after V lost 4 bases and J lost 5 bases. The CDR3 has 14 residues. Germline CDR1 reads MDHEN; CDR2 reads SYDVKM. Repertoires were generated with immunoSEQ multiplex PCR, while TCRdb's copy carries only in-frame clones and drops some. The table shows under 200,000 clones, with roughly 80% occurring only once. For this clone: This sample also contains other DNA sequences that code for the same CDR3.

The rearrangement joins TRBV28 to TRBJ1-6; 9 bases agree with TRBD1. This TCR was sampled from a man aged 45-65 years who had recovered from COVID-19. The sequenced sample was PBMCs or T cells enriched from blood (not recorded which). CDR3 nucleotides: TGTGCCAGCAGTTGGGACAGGGATAATTCACCCCTCCACTTT. Residues: CASSWDRDNSPLHF.